These 5 T cell receptor beta chains share one sample of origin, sequenced in a study of T cell clonality in common variable immunodeficiency. Clones were read by immunoSEQ multiplex PCR, and TCRdb kept only the in-frame ones, dropping some. The table lists 40,000 to 45,000 clones, with no singletons. Sequencing was carried out using peripheral blood mononuclear cells. The receptors originated from a person aged 18 to 70 in good health.

This clone showed up many times. The CDR3 bases that were read are TGTGCCAGCTCACCTGACAGCCACGAG. Translated, it gives CASSPDSHE. The whole CDR3 protein reads CASSPDSHEQYF. The chain combines TRBV18 with TRBJ2-7; weak D call: TRBD1 (5 bases). The read gets to within 3 residues of the CDR3 end, and the germline J gene fills in the rest. Trimming took 3 bases from V and 5 from J, leaving 8 bases between them. The CDR3 sequence is 12 residues long. Germline loops: CDR1 KGHSH, CDR2 LQKENI.

This clone was seen repeatedly, ten times or more. The read finishes 3 residues shy of the CDR3 end, and the germline J gene is used to complete it. The chain links TRBV18 to TRBJ2-3; no definite D call. This CDR3 region has 17 residues. CDR1 is KGHSH, CDR2 LQKENI, per germline. V was trimmed by 3 bases and J by 0 bases, leaving 16 bases between them. The CDR3 spells CASSPRFRGASTDTQYF. The DNA read from the CDR3 is TGTGCCAGCTCACCTCGCTTCCGCGGAGCTAGCACAGATACG. The whole variable domain, filled in from reference TRBV18 and TRBJ2-3, reads NAGVMQNPRHLVRRRGQEARLRCSPMKGHSHVYWYRQLPEEGLKFMVYLQKENIIDESGMPKERFSAEFPKEGPSILRIQQVVRGDSAAYFCASSPRFRGASTDTQYFGPGTRLTVL.

This clone occurred many times. From the germline J gene comes the end of the CDR3, since the read stops 3 residues before it. This sequence joins TRBV18 and TRBJ2-1; weak D call: TRBD1 (5 bases). Trimming took 3 bases from V and 8 from J, leaving 14 bases between them. Germline-derived CDR1 and CDR2 are KGHSH and LQKENI. CDR3 length equals 14 residues. Incomplete CDR3 DNA: TGTGCCAGCTCACCGGGAAGGGGTGGGGATGAG. Its translation is CASSPGRGGDE. The CDR3 in full is CASSPGRGGDEQFF.

This clone was seen at least ten times. Coverage ceases 3 residues before the CDR3 finishes, and the germline J gene fills in the end. The genes are TRBV20-1 and TRBJ2-7; D is possibly TRBD2 (6 bases). V was clipped by 0 bases and J by 2 bases, with 14 bases between them. Germline CDR1 and CDR2: DFQATT and SNEGSKA (reference sequence). This CDR3 has 15 amino acids. CDR3 region: CSARDSGWAPYEQYF. Partial CDR3 DNA: TGCAGTGCTAGAGACAGCGGGTGGGCTCCCTACGAG.

This clone was recorded many times. The read comes to an end 3 residues before the CDR3 does, leaving the germline J gene to fill in the end. The chain uses TRBV7-2 and TRBJ2-2; D gene ambiguous. Germline V gene sequence: CDR1 SGHTA, CDR2 FQGNSA. Trimming stripped 5 bases from V and 6 bases from J, with 13 bases between. This CDR3 comprises 14 residues. The CDR3 reads CASSDMPDSGELFF. CDR3 DNA, as far as it was read: TGTGCCAGCAGCGACATGCCGGATTCCGGGGAG. Full variable domain (remainder filled in from reference TRBV7-2 and TRBJ2-2): GAGVSQSPSNKVTEKGKDVELRCDPISGHTALYWYRQSLGQGLEFLIYFQGNSAPDKSGLPSDRFSAERTGGSVSTLTIQRTQQEDSAVYLCASSDMPDSGELFFGEGSRLTVL.